This T cell receptor (beta chain) originates from a study of blood T cell repertoires in COVID-19. The protocol was immunoSEQ multiplex PCR, while the TCRdb copy is restricted to in-frame clones and leaves out a portion. The data hold fewer than 300,000 clones, with about 85% observed a single time. Trimming took 8 bases from V and 9 from J; bases not matched to a gene: 8. The CDR3 is 14 residues long. Germline CDR1 MRHNA, CDR2 SNTAGT. V is TRBV6-4 and J is TRBJ2-1; 12 positions match TRBD2. The sequence was obtained from a human donor with COVID-19, enrolled during active disease. The donor label of this sample is uncertain. The sample comprised peripheral blood. CDR3 sequence: CASARLAGVGEQFF. Here the CDR3 DNA reads TGTGCCAGCGCAAGACTAGCGGGAGTTGGTGAGCAGTTCTTC.